This T cell receptor (beta chain) was recorded in a study of shared clonotypes between healthy human individuals. Study-level findings and limits: Four donors had 4% to 6.5% of their naive CD4 clonotypes in common. Compared with memory subsets, naive subsets generally had larger estimated richness. Non-shared clonotypes showed lower generation probabilities than clonotypes common to all four donors.

Each PCR replicate from the sorted subsets contained roughly 210 ng DNA, which is 30,000 or so T cell genomes. Assay used: immunoSEQ multiplex PCR; TCRdb lists only in-frame clones, some missing. Altogether a few million clones are present, 85% to 95% being singletons, with the ten largest covering 0.37%. The germline gives CDR1 SSHAT, CDR2 FNYEAQ (reference sequence). The CDR3 covers 15 residues. Trimming pared 5 bases from V and 4 bases from J, leaving 17 bases between. Worth noting for this clone: Its specificity is not known.

The sample taken for sequencing was naive CD4+ T cells from PBMCs. Specified subset: CD45RA+ positively selected. V and J are TRBV7-7 and TRBJ2-5; perhaps TRBD2 as D (6 bases). This sequence was found in a man aged 18 to 29 in good health. Some clones in this sample may be carry-over from other donors' samples. CDR3 bases: TGTGCCAGCAGCCCTTCATCAGCGGGTCTAGAGACCCAGTACTTC. Protein product: CASSPSSAGLETQYF.